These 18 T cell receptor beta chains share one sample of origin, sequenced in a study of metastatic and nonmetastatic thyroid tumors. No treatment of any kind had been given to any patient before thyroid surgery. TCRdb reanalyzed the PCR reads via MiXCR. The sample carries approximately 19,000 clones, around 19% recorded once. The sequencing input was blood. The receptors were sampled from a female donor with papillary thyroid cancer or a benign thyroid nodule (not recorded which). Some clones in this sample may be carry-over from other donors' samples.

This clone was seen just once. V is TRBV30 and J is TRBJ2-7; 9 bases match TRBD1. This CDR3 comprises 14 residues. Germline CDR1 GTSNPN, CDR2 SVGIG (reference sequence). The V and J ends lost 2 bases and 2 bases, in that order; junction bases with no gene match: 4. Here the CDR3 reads CAWSSGQGTYEQYF. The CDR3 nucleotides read TGTGCCTGGAGTAGTGGACAGGGGACCTACGAGCAGTACTTC.

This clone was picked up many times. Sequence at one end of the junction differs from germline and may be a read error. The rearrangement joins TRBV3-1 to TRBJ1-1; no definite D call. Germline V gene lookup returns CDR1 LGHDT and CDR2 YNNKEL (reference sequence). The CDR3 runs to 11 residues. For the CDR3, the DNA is TGTGCCAGCAGCCATGAGGGTGAAACTTTCTTT. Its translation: CASSHEGETFF.

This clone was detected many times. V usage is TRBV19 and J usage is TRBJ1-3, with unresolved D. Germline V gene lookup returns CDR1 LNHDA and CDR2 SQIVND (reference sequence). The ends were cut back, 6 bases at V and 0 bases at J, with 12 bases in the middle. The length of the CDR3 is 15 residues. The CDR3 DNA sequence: TGTGCCAGTAGGAGGGATGGAAGCTCTGGAAACACCATATATTTT. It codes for CASRRDGSSGNTIYF.

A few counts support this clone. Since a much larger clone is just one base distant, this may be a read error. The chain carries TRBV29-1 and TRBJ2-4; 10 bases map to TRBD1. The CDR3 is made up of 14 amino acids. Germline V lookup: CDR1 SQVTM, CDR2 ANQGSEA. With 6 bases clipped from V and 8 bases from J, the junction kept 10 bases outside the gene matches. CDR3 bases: TGCAGCGTCGTGACAGGGGGCCGCGTGGACATTCAGTACTTC. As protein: CSVVTGGRVDIQYF.

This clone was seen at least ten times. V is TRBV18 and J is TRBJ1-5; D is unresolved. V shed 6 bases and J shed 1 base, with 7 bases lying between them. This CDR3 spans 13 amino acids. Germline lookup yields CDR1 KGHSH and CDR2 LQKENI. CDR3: CASSRESNQPQHF. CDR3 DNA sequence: TGTGCCAGCTCTAGGGAGAGCAATCAGCCCCAGCATTTT.

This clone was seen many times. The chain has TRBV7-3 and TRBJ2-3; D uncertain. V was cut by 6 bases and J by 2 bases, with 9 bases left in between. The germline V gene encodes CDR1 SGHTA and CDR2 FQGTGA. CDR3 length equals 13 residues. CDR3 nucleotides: TGTGCCAGCAGGCCCTCCCTCACAGATACGCAGTATTTT. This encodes CASRPSLTDTQYF.

As DNA, the CDR3 is TGCGCCAGCACCGAAAGAAGCGGCTACGAGCAGTACTTC. Translated: CASTERSGYEQYF. J is TRBJ2-7 and V is TRBV5-1; D may be TRBD2 (5 bases). Germline values: CDR1 SGHRS, CDR2 YFSETQ. Between the trimmed V and J ends, which lost 6 bases and 3 bases, there was a span of 13 bases. The CDR3 spans 13 residues.

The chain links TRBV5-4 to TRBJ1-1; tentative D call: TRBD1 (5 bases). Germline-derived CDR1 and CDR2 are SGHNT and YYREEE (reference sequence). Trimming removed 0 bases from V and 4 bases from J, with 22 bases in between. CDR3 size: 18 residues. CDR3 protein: CASSLAGYGAGRGTEAFF. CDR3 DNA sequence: TGTGCCAGCAGCTTGGCCGGGTATGGGGCCGGACGGGGCACTGAAGCTTTCTTT.

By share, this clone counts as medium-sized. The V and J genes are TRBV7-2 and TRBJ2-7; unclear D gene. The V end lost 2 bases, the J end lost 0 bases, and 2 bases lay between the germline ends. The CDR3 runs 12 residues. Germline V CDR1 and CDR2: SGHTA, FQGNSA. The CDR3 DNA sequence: TGTGCCAGCAGCTTAAGCTCCTACGAGCAGTACTTC. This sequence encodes CASSLSSYEQYF.

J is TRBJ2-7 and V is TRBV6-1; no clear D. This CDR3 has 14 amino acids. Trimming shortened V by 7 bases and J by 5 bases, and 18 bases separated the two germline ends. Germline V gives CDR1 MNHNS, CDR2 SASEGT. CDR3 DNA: TGTGCCAGCACCGTATACGGTGGAAGTAACGAGCAGTACTTC. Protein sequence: CASTVYGGSNEQYF.

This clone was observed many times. CDR3 protein: CASSLLTGELFF. The CDR3 region has the DNA TGCGCCAGCAGCCTCCTCACCGGGGAGCTGTTTTTT. The chain couples TRBV5-1 to TRBJ2-2; D is uncertain. Germline values: CDR1 SGHRS, CDR2 YFSETQ. Trimming removed 4 bases at V and 4 bases at J, with 5 bases between. This CDR3 contains 12 residues.

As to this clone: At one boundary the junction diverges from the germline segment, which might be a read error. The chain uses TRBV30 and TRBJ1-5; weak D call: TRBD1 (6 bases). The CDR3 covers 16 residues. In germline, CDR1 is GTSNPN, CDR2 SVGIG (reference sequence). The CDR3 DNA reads TGTGCCTGGAGTTCCTTCTGGACAGTTAGCAGTCAGCCCCAGCATTTT. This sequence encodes CAWSSFWTVSSQPQHF.

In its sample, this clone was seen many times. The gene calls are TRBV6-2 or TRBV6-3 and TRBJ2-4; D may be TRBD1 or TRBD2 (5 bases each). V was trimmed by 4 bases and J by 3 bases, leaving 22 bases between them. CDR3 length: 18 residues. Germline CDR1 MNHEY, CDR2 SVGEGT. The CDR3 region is CASSSPLRAGSNKNIQYF. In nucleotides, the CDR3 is TGTGCCAGCAGTTCTCCGCTTAGGGCAGGGAGCAACAAAAACATTCAGTACTTC.

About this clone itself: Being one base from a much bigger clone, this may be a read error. DNA for the CDR3: TGCAGCGTCGGGGGACTAGCCTCAGGCAATGAGCAGTCCTTC. Residues: CSVGGLASGNEQSF. This chain links TRBV29-1 with TRBJ2-1; 9 bases map to TRBD2. This CDR3 is 14 amino acids long. Germline V gene sequence: CDR1 SQVTM, CDR2 ANQGSEA.

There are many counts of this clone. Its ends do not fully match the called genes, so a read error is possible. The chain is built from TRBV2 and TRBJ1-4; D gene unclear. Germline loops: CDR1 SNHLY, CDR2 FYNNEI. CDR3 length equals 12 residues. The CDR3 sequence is CASSEGALAPVF. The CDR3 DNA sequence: TGTGCCAGCAGTGAAGGTGCCCTGGCCCCTGTTTTT. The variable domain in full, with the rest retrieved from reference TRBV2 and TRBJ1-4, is EPEVTQTPSHQVTQMGQEVILRCVPISNHLYFYWYRQILGQKVEFLVSFYNNEISEKSEIFDDQFSVERPDGSNFTLKIRSTKLEDSAMYFCASSEGALAPVFGSGTQLSVL.

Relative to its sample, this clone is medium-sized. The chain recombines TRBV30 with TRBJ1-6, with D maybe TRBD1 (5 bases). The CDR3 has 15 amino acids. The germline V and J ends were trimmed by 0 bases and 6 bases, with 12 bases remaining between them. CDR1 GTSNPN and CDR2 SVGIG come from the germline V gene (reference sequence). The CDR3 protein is CAWSVLPGLNSPLHF. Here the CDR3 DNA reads TGTGCCTGGAGTGTTCTGCCAGGGCTTAATTCACCCCTCCACTTT.

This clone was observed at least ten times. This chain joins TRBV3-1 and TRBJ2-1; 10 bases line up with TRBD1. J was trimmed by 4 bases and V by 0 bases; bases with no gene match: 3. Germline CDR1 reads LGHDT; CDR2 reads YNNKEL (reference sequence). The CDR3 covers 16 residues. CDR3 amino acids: CASSQEGTGVYNEQFF. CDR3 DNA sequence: TGTGCCAGCAGCCAAGAAGGGACAGGGGTGTACAATGAGCAGTTCTTC.

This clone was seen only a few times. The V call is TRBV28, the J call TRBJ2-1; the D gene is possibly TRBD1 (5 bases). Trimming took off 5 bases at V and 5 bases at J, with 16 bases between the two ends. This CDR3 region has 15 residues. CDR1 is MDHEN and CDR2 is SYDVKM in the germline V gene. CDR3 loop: CASSLLGKGNNEQFF. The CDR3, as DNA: TGTGCCAGCAGTCTTTTGGGAAAGGGGAACAATGAGCAGTTCTTC.